Described below is a single T cell receptor (beta chain) sequence and its context. This record comes from a study of blood T cell repertoires in COVID-19. The method was immunoSEQ multiplex PCR; TCRdb's version includes in-frame clones alone and lacks a portion of them. Seen here are approximately 170,000 clones, around 87% observed once, and the top ten hold 2% to 3%. Germline V gene data show CDR1 as WSHSY and CDR2 as SAAADI. The V end was cut by 1 base, the J end by 3 bases, with 7 bases between. The CDR3 length is 13 residues. The sequence derives from an elderly woman with COVID-19, enrolled during active disease. The V and J genes are TRBV10-2 and TRBJ2-7, with D tentatively TRBD2 (5 bases). The sequencing sample was made of peripheral blood. DNA of the CDR3: TGCGCCAGCAGTGAGTTGAGGGACTACGAGCAGTACTTC. Its protein is CASSELRDYEQYF.